Below are 12 T cell receptor beta chains sequenced from a single sample in a study of blood T cell repertoires in COVID-19. Repertoires were generated with immunoSEQ multiplex PCR, while TCRdb's copy carries only in-frame clones and drops some. The data contain roughly 120,000 clones, about nine tenths of them singletons. The sequenced material came from peripheral blood. Receptor source: a man aged 45-60 years with active COVID-19.

V and J are TRBV5-6 and TRBJ2-3; tentative D call: TRBD2 (6 bases). V was shortened by 2 bases and J by 2 bases, with 12 bases between the two germline ends. Germline values: CDR1 SGHDT, CDR2 YYEEEE. CDR3 size: 15 residues. The CDR3 bases are TGTGCCAGCAGCTTAGGGCGGGGCTTCACAGATACGCAGTATTTT. Its translation: CASSLGRGFTDTQYF.

This chain uses TRBV27 with TRBJ1-4; D perhaps matches TRBD1 (5 bases). CDR1 is MNHEY and CDR2 is SMNVEV in the germline V gene (reference sequence). V was trimmed by 8 bases and J by 8 bases, leaving 12 bases between them. The CDR3 contains 12 residues. Written as DNA, the CDR3 is TGTGCCAGCTCTTCCGGGGGGGAAAAACTGTTTTTT. This encodes CASSSGGEKLFF. The full variable domain, its missing parts supplied by reference TRBV27 and TRBJ1-4, is EAQVTQNPRYLITVTGKKLTVTCSQNMNHEYMSWYRQDPGLGLRQIYYSMNVEVTDKGDVPEGYKVSRKEKRNFPLILESPSPNQTSLYFCASSSGGEKLFFGSGTQLSVL.

This chain uses TRBV29-1 with TRBJ1-1; 7 bases are shared with TRBD1. Germline V gives CDR1 SQVTM, CDR2 ANQGSEA. The trim removed 6 bases at V and 0 bases at J, leaving 10 bases unmatched. The CDR3 has 15 amino acids. The CDR3 spells CSVKLRTGVNTEAFF. The CDR3 DNA follows: TGCAGCGTCAAACTCAGGACAGGAGTGAACACTGAAGCTTTCTTT.

The V and J genes are TRBV5-1 and TRBJ1-1; perhaps TRBD1 as D (6 bases). Germline V gene lookup returns CDR1 SGHRS and CDR2 YFSETQ. V was pared by 4 bases and J by 1 base, with 14 bases between. The CDR3 is 15 amino acids. The CDR3 coding sequence is TGCGCCAGCAGCCTGGTGGGGGGGCGGAACACTGAAGCTTTCTTT. Translation: CASSLVGGRNTEAFF.

V is TRBV5-1 and J is TRBJ1-4; 12 bases align to TRBD1. Germline CDR1 SGHRS, CDR2 YFSETQ. The CDR3 has 14 residues. The junction had 3 bases not matched to a gene; V was cut back by 4 bases and J by 8 bases. CDR3 nucleotide sequence: TGCGCCAGCAGCATAGGGACAGGGGGCGAAAAACTGTTTTTT. This codes for CASSIGTGGEKLFF. The full variable domain, its missing parts supplied by reference TRBV5-1 and TRBJ1-4, is KAGVTQTPRYLIKTRGQQVTLSCSPISGHRSVSWYQQTPGQGLQFLFEYFSETQRNKGNFPGRFSGRQFSNSRSEMNVSTLELGDSALYLCASSIGTGGEKLFFGSGTQLSVL.

V gene TRBV3-1 (or the pseudogene TRBV3-2) combines with J gene TRBJ2-7; 8 bases fit TRBD2. This CDR3 contains 12 residues. The V gene end was trimmed by 4 bases and the J gene end by 6 bases; junction bases not matched to a gene: 2. Germline CDR1 and CDR2: LGHDT and YNNKEL (reference sequence). CDR3: CASSRGTSEQYV. Here the CDR3 DNA reads TGTGCCAGCAGCCGTGGGACTAGCGAGCAGTACGTC.

The chain combines TRBV12-5 with TRBJ1-3; D remains ambiguous. This CDR3 contains 16 residues. Germline CDR1 is LGHNT and CDR2 is FRNRAP. V dropped 1 base and J dropped 2 bases, with 12 bases sitting between them. The CDR3 here is CASGLEIRSTGNTIYF. CDR3 bases: TGTGCTAGTGGTTTGGAGATCAGGTCTACTGGAAACACCATATATTTT.

The chain employs TRBV11-2 and TRBJ2-7, with D unclear. Germline CDR1 and CDR2: SGHAT and FQNNGV. The CDR3 spans 13 residues. V dropped 3 bases and J dropped 2 bases, with 8 bases sitting between them. Written as DNA, the CDR3 is TGTGCCAGCAGCTTGTGGCGGACCTACGAGCAGTACGTC. It encodes CASSLWRTYEQYV.

This clone was seen once. The V call is TRBV19, the J call TRBJ1-2, with 8 bases matching TRBD1. CDR3 size: 16 residues. Per germline, CDR1 LNHDA and CDR2 SQIVND (reference sequence). V shed 5 bases and J 3 bases; nucleotides not matched to a gene: 11. CDR3 DNA: TGTGCCAGTAGTCTTTGGACAGGGAGGGACGACTATGGCTACACCTTC. Translation: CASSLWTGRDDYGYTF.

The rearrangement joins TRBV6-5 to TRBJ2-1, with D tentatively TRBD2 (6 bases). V was pared by 5 bases and J by 0 bases, with 11 bases between. CDR1 is MNHEY and CDR2 is SVGAGI in the germline V gene. The CDR3 is made up of 15 amino acids. CDR3 amino acids: CASSPLRGSYNEQFF. The CDR3 coding sequence is TGTGCCAGCAGTCCCCTGCGGGGCTCCTACAATGAGCAGTTCTTC.

V is TRBV7-2 and J is TRBJ2-3; TRBD2 aligns across 10 bases. This CDR3 spans 18 amino acids. V trimming: 2 bases; J trimming: 4 bases; junction bases outside the gene matches: 12. Germline V lookup: CDR1 SGHTA, CDR2 FQGNSA. The CDR3 reads CASSLSLIAGGSPDTQYF. The CDR3, as DNA: TGTGCCAGCAGCTTAAGCTTGATAGCGGGAGGTTCCCCAGATACGCAGTATTTT.

The gene calls are TRBV5-6 and TRBJ2-1; 8 nucleotides agree with TRBD2. The CDR3 totals 14 residues. Germline assignment: CDR1 SGHDT and CDR2 YYEEEE. V gave up 1 base and J gave up 7 bases; unmatched junction bases: 4. CDR3 sequence (DNA): TGTGCCAGCAGCTTGCCCGGACTAGCTAATGAGCAGTTCTTC. Translating gives CASSLPGLANEQFF.